Described below is a single TCR beta chain sequence and its context. This CDR3 contains 16 residues. V trimming: 6 bases; J trimming: 1 base; junction bases outside the gene matches: 7. The germline CDR1 and CDR2 sequences are MNHNS and SASEGT. The sample originates from a study of blood T cell repertoires in COVID-19. Study details: Donors in the United States, Italy and Spain gave samples during acute or convalescent COVID-19. Sources were T cells, B-cell-depleted T cells, or PBMCs; the material itself was cDNA or gDNA.

Authors' processing steps: Cell counts per sample came from amplifying reference gene primers. This table comes from immunoSEQ multiplex PCR, and its TCRdb copy is limited to in-frame clones, with some not included. V and J calls and clone size are copied from that table; D and trimming were computed from the DNA. The sample has roughly 80,000 clones, 80% to 85% seen once. The chain has TRBV6-1 and TRBJ2-1, with TRBD1 identical over 9 bases. The material sequenced was peripheral blood. This clonotype originated in a man aged 45 to 65 with acute or convalescent COVID-19. The CDR3 region is CASSETGTGSYNEQFF. The CDR3 DNA reads TGTGCCAGCAGCGAAACCGGGACAGGGTCCTACAATGAGCAGTTCTTC.